This T cell receptor beta chain was observed in a study of chemoradiotherapy in HPV16-positive cancers. In the study overall: A couple of HPV16-positive patients' cells yielded candidate HPV-specific clones and common motifs. Whole-study findings and limits: HPV-specific T cells were functionally defined from only a couple of HPV16-positive patients. Non-HPV-specific T cells did not expand in tumors during treatment, whereas candidate HPV-specific clones and E7-related motifs did.

Samples were taken several times over chemoradiotherapy. Losses at the gene ends were 10 bases for V and 2 bases for J; bases not matched to a gene: 10. The CDR3 is 14 residues long. The germline CDR1 and CDR2 sequences are SGHAT and FQNNGV. Notes on this clone: Its antigen is unknown.

Measured with immunoSEQ multiplex PCR; TCRdb has only the in-frame clones, and not every one. The sample yields around 3,000 clones, 83% seen once. The clonotype comes from a human donor with HPV-associated anogenital cancer. The specimen comprised tumor tissue, sampled from a patient who underwent chemoradiotherapy. The chain is built from TRBV11-2 and TRBJ2-5; 7 nucleotides line up with TRBD2. The CDR3 here is CATRVREPQETQYF. DNA for the CDR3: TGTGCCACCAGGGTGCGGGAGCCTCAAGAGACCCAGTACTTC. Full variable domain (missing parts from reference TRBV11-2 and TRBJ2-5): EAGVAQSPRYKIIEKRQSVAFWCNPISGHATLYWYQQILGQGPKLLIQFQNNGVVDDSQLPKDRFSAERLKGVDSTLKIQPAKLEDSAVYLCATRVREPQETQYFGPGTRLLVL.